A single sample gave rise to the 16 T cell receptor beta chains below, sequenced in a study of cytomegalovirus exposure and HLA in healthy donors. The PCR employed 60 Vbeta primers together with 13 Jbeta primers. Produced via immunoSEQ multiplex PCR; TCRdb's table is partial and in-frame only. The sample table sets out roughly 120,000 clones. Sequenced sample: PBMCs. Source of these receptors: a man aged 18 to 35 in good health and CMV-seronegative.

The chain uses TRBV19 and TRBJ1-1, with 9 bases aligning to TRBD1. CDR1 is LNHDA and CDR2 is SQIVND in the germline V gene (reference sequence). This CDR3 region has 17 residues. With 2 bases clipped from V and 4 bases from J, the junction kept 11 bases outside the gene matches. The CDR3 loop reads CASSIPSDRGLGTEAFF. CDR3 nucleotide sequence: TGTGCCAGTAGTATACCTTCGGACAGGGGTTTGGGCACTGAAGCTTTCTTT.

The J gene is TRBJ1-2, the V gene TRBV5-6; D gene unclear. Trimming pared 4 bases from V and 5 bases from J, leaving 18 bases between. The length of the CDR3 is 15 residues. Per the germline V gene, CDR1 is SGHDT and CDR2 is YYEEEE. The CDR3 region is CASSPGPNSYYGYTF. The DNA of the CDR3 is TGTGCCAGCAGCCCTGGTCCCAACTCCTATTATGGCTACACCTTC.

The J gene is TRBJ2-1, the V gene TRBV6-5, with a weak D call TRBD2 (5 bases). The germline V and J ends were trimmed by 6 bases and 6 bases, with 15 bases remaining between them. Looked up from germline, CDR1 is MNHEY and CDR2 is SVGAGI. This CDR3 is built from 14 residues. The CDR3 sequence is CASRDPGRINEQFF. DNA for the CDR3: TGTGCCAGCAGGGATCCGGGGAGAATCAATGAGCAGTTCTTC.

J is TRBJ2-1 and V is TRBV28, with a tentative D call TRBD2 (6 bases). Germline CDR1 is MDHEN and CDR2 is SYDVKM. The CDR3 has 14 residues. The germline V and J ends were trimmed by 7 bases and 3 bases, with 13 bases remaining between them. The CDR3 nucleotides read TGTGCCAGCAAGGACGGGGGAGGCTACAATGAGCAGTTCTTC. Amino acids: CASKDGGGYNEQFF.

The J gene is TRBJ2-7, the V gene TRBV5-1; maybe TRBD1 (5 bases). The V gene lost 4 bases and the J gene lost 0 bases, with 14 bases spanning the gap. This CDR3 contains 15 residues. The germline gives CDR1 SGHRS, CDR2 YFSETQ. The CDR3 DNA reads as TGCGCCAGCAGCATACAGACAGAGATCTCCTACGAGCAGTACTTC. This codes for CASSIQTEISYEQYF.

J is TRBJ1-2 and V is TRBV30; D remains ambiguous. Deletions cut 4 bases from V and 1 base from J, with 10 bases between. Germline V gene data show CDR1 as GTSNPN and CDR2 as SVGIG (reference sequence). The CDR3 is made up of 13 amino acids. CDR3 DNA sequence: TGTGCCTGGACGGTCAAAGATAACTATGGCTACACCTTC. Translating it yields CAWTVKDNYGYTF.

This chain joins TRBV19 and TRBJ1-1; TRBD1 might be the D (6 bases). This CDR3 has 14 residues. Germline V gene data show CDR1 as LNHDA and CDR2 as SQIVND (reference sequence). The V and J ends lost 3 bases and 7 bases respectively, with 15 bases between them. CDR3 bases: TGTGCCAGTAGTATCCTCGGAACAGGGATTGAAGCTTTCTTT. Protein sequence: CASSILGTGIEAFF.

V and J are TRBV7-7 and TRBJ1-3, with 8 bases fitting TRBD1. The CDR3 is 14 residues long. Germline V gene sequence: CDR1 SSHAT, CDR2 FNYEAQ (reference sequence). Losses at the gene ends were 5 bases for V and 3 bases for J; bases not matched to a gene: 3. This CDR3 is CASSPTGVGNTIYF. The CDR3 DNA is TGTGCCAGCAGCCCGACAGGGGTTGGAAACACCATATATTTT.

The chain recombines TRBV28 with TRBJ2-7; the D gene is possibly TRBD1 (6 bases). The CDR3 extends over 14 amino acids. Germline CDR1 and CDR2: MDHEN and SYDVKM. The germline V and J ends were trimmed by 3 bases and 3 bases, with 12 bases remaining between them. CDR3 amino acids: CASSFYTGNYEQYF. In nucleotides, the CDR3 is TGTGCCAGCAGTTTCTACACAGGGAACTACGAGCAGTACTTC.

J is TRBJ1-1 and V is TRBV6-1; TRBD1 aligns across 7 bases. The CDR3 is made up of 15 amino acids. Trimming took 2 bases from V and 0 from J; bases not matched to a gene: 3. In germline, CDR1 is MNHNS, CDR2 SASEGT. CDR3 nucleotide sequence: TGTGCCAGCAGTGAACGGACAGGATTGAACACTGAAGCTTTCTTT. This sequence encodes CASSERTGLNTEAFF.

V gene TRBV19 combines with J gene TRBJ1-5; no definite D call. The CDR3 runs to 15 residues. Trimming removed 5 bases from V and 0 bases from J, with 11 bases in between. Germline V gene sequence: CDR1 LNHDA, CDR2 SQIVND (reference sequence). The CDR3, as DNA: TGTGCCAGTAGTCTTCTCGGTCATAGCAATCAGCCCCAGCATTTT. Amino acids: CASSLLGHSNQPQHF.

V usage is TRBV28 and J usage is TRBJ1-3; D ambiguous. Germline-derived CDR1 and CDR2 are MDHEN and SYDVKM. The ends were cut back, 3 bases at V and 1 base at J, with 7 bases in the middle. This CDR3 comprises 14 residues. The CDR3 loop is CASSFEVSGNTIYF. DNA of the CDR3: TGTGCCAGCAGTTTCGAGGTGTCTGGAAACACCATATATTTT.

This rearrangement joins TRBV10-3 to TRBJ1-1, with D maybe TRBD1 (6 bases). V dropped 7 bases and J dropped 4 bases, with 10 bases sitting between them. Germline V lookup: CDR1 ENHRY, CDR2 SYGVKD. The CDR3 extends over 12 amino acids. The CDR3 sequence: CAIMGGLTEAFF. The DNA for the CDR3 is TGTGCCATCATGGGGGGGCTCACTGAAGCTTTCTTT.

The chain carries TRBV18 and TRBJ1-2, with 8 nucleotides matching TRBD1. The CDR3 is 16 amino acids. The V segment lost 3 bases and the J segment 2 bases; nucleotides outside the gene matches: 8. Germline lookup yields CDR1 KGHSH and CDR2 LQKENI. As DNA, the CDR3 is TGTGCCAGCTCACCGTTGGGACAGGAGATAAACTATGGCTACACCTTC. This encodes CASSPLGQEINYGYTF. The complete variable domain, with remaining parts taken from reference TRBV18 and TRBJ1-2, reads NAGVMQNPRHLVRRRGQEARLRCSPMKGHSHVYWYRQLPEEGLKFMVYLQKENIIDESGMPKERFSAEFPKEGPSILRIQQVVRGDSAAYFCASSPLGQEINYGYTFGSGTRLTVV.

This sequence joins TRBV5-1 and TRBJ2-2; TRBD1 might be the D (6 bases). This CDR3 contains 15 residues. The V end was cut by 7 bases, the J end by 1 base, with 14 bases between. In germline, CDR1 is SGHRS, CDR2 YFSETQ. CDR3 sequence: CASEPGGWNTGELFF. The CDR3 DNA sequence: TGCGCCAGCGAACCTGGGGGCTGGAACACCGGGGAGCTGTTTTTT.

With respect to this clone: Compared with germline, one end of the junction differs, possibly owing to a read error. The V and J genes are TRBV13 and TRBJ2-1; no reliable D call. The length of the CDR3 is 14 residues. Germline CDR1 reads PRHDT; CDR2 reads FYEKMQ (reference sequence). The CDR3 loop reads CASTPRGSDNEQFF. The CDR3 coding sequence is TGTGCCAGCACACCCCGCGGCTCCGACAATGAGCAGTTCTTC.